A single T cell receptor beta chain is shown here with its context. Looked up from germline, CDR1 is MNHEY and CDR2 is SVGEGT. This CDR3 has 16 amino acids. V was clipped by 6 bases and J by 5 bases, with 20 bases between them. In the source study's methods: Researchers report that nucleated cell counts were estimated from reference gene primer amplification. Here immunoSEQ multiplex PCR was the method, and the copy in TCRdb shows in-frame clones only, minus some. That table is the source of V, J and clone size, and D and trimming were worked out from the DNA. The table has 50,000 to 75,000 clones, less than 80% seen once. These data are taken from a study of blood T cell repertoires in COVID-19. On the study more broadly: Some COVID-19 samples were acute and others convalescent; all came from the United States, Italy and Spain. T cells, B-cell-depleted T cells, or PBMCs supplied cDNA or gDNA.

The sample comprised peripheral blood. V gene TRBV6-2 or TRBV6-3 combines with J gene TRBJ2-1; D perhaps matches TRBD2 (5 bases). This clonotype was obtained from a man aged 60 to 75 with acute or convalescent COVID-19. The CDR3 DNA reads as TGTGCCAGCAGCCATCTCCGGGGTTCCCTGAACAATGAGCAGTTCTTC. Translation: CASSHLRGSLNNEQFF.